The 9 T cell receptor beta chains in this list originate from one sample, sequenced in a study of T cell repertoires in cytomegalovirus infection. TCRdb recomputed calls from the reads with MiXCR, one row per CDR3 protein. The sample yields about 740,000 distinct CDR3 sequences, 35% seen once. The sequenced sample consisted of PBMCs. All receptors come from a human donor in good health (CMV status not recorded). Some clones in this sample may be carry-over from other donors' samples.

The chain carries TRBV7-9 and TRBJ2-1, with D tentatively TRBD1 or TRBD2 (5 bases each). With 4 bases removed from V and 14 bases from J, the gap between germline ends came to 15 bases. CDR1 and CDR2 (germline): SEHNR, FQNEAQ (reference sequence). The CDR3 spans 12 residues. CDR3 sequence reads: CASSWDDSREFF. CDR3 nucleotide sequence: TGTGCCAGCAGCTGGGACGACTCCCGGGAGTTCTTC.

V gene TRBV23-1 combines with J gene TRBJ2-7; D might be TRBD1 (5 bases). TRBV23-1 qualifies as an ORF whose function is uncertain. There are 17 residues in the CDR3. V was shortened by 0 bases and J by 0 bases, with 15 bases between the two germline ends. The CDR3 DNA is TGCGCCAGCAGTCAATCGATTTCACAGGCCTGCTCCTACGAGCAGTACTTC. Translating gives CASSQSISQACSYEQYF.

Of note for this clonotype: A read error is likely, as this CDR3 ends without the conserved phenylalanine or tryptophan. This rearrangement joins TRBV11-2 to TRBJ2-1; 10 nucleotides agree with TRBD2. The V gene's germline CDR1 is SGHAT and CDR2 FQNNGV. This CDR3 spans 16 amino acids. Unmatched junction bases numbered 6, after V lost 0 bases and J lost 7 bases. The CDR3 protein is CASSLEAGGPENEQFL. The CDR3 DNA reads TGTGCCAGCAGCTTAGAAGCGGGAGGGCCGGAAAATGAGCAGTTCTTA.

This clonotype was detected ten times or more. This rearrangement joins TRBV7-6 to TRBJ1-1; a possible D gene is TRBD1 (5 bases). V lost 4 bases, J lost 1 base, and 13 bases lay in between. Germline V gene data show CDR1 as SGHVS and CDR2 as FNYEAQ. The CDR3 has 15 amino acids. CDR3 residues: CASSSGRGRNTEAFF. In DNA, the CDR3 is TGTGCCAGCAGCTCGGGACGAGGGCGGAACACTGAAGCTTTCTTT. The full variable domain, completed using reference TRBV7-6 and TRBJ1-1, is GAGVSQSPRYKVTKRGQDVALRCDPISGHVSLYWYRQALGQGPEFLTYFNYEAQQDKSGLPNDRFSAERPEGSISTLTIQRTEQRDSAMYRCASSSGRGRNTEAFFGQGTRLTVV.

The chain couples TRBV10-3 to TRBJ2-4, with D maybe TRBD1 (5 bases). This CDR3 has 16 amino acids. Germline V lookup: CDR1 ENHRY, CDR2 SYGVKD. Between the trimmed V and J ends, which lost 0 bases and 0 bases, there was a span of 9 bases. The CDR3 DNA follows: TGTGCCATCAGTGAGTCGACAGCCCTAGCCAAAAACATTCAGTACTTC. Translating gives CAISESTALAKNIQYF.

The V and J genes are TRBV19 and TRBJ1-5; possibly TRBD1 for D (5 bases). The CDR3 sequence is 16 residues long. V was shortened by 5 bases and J by 0 bases, with 14 bases between the two germline ends. Germline V gene sequence: CDR1 LNHDA, CDR2 SQIVND (reference sequence). The CDR3 coding sequence is TGTGCCAGTAGTCGCAGGACACCGAATAGCAATCAGCCCCAGCATTTT. This encodes CASSRRTPNSNQPQHF.

In the case of this clonotype: No conserved phenylalanine or tryptophan ends this CDR3, so it is likely a read error. The gene calls are TRBV24-1 and TRBJ2-1; 7 bases are shared with TRBD2. This CDR3 has 21 amino acids. Per the germline V gene, CDR1 is KGHDR and CDR2 is SFDVKD. The trim removed 4 bases at V and 0 bases at J, leaving 20 bases unmatched. The CDR3 DNA is TGTGCCACCAGTGACTCCAACACACTAGCGTTCCACTCTTACTCCTACAATGAGCAGTTCTTA. It is translated as CATSDSNTLAFHSYSYNEQFL.

The gene calls are TRBV7-2 and TRBJ2-1; 14 bases agree with TRBD2. Germline V gives CDR1 SGHTA, CDR2 FQGNSA. The CDR3 contains 17 residues. V shed 0 bases and J 6 bases; nucleotides not matched to a gene: 4. The CDR3: CASSLALTSGRANEQFF. In DNA, the CDR3 is TGTGCCAGCAGCTTAGCCCTGACTAGCGGGAGGGCCAATGAGCAGTTCTTC.

Turning to this clonotype: A much bigger clone sits one base away, suggesting this may be a read error. Here the CDR3 omits its conserved ending phenylalanine or tryptophan, so a read error is the likely source. The chain combines TRBV7-6 with TRBJ2-1, with TRBD2 matching 14 bases. The germline V gene has CDR1 SGHVS and CDR2 FNYEAQ. The CDR3 runs 17 residues. V shed 2 bases and J 5 bases; nucleotides not matched to a gene: 5. The CDR3 region is CASSLTGTSGSNNEQFL. In DNA, the CDR3 is TGTGCCAGCAGCTTAACAGGGACTAGCGGGAGCAACAATGAGCAGTTCTTA.